One sample yielded the 21 T cell receptor beta chains listed below, sequenced in a study of cytomegalovirus exposure and HLA in healthy donors. This table comes from immunoSEQ multiplex PCR, and its TCRdb copy is limited to in-frame clones, with some not included. The sample consists of approximately 100,000 clones, approximately 93% of them appearing once. Sequencing input: PBMCs. These receptors came from a woman aged 30 to 39 in good health and CMV-seropositive.

The rearrangement joins TRBV7-6 to TRBJ1-2, with 7 bases fitting TRBD1. Per the germline V gene, CDR1 is SGHVS and CDR2 is FNYEAQ. The CDR3 is 15 amino acids. V lost 1 base and J lost 3; bases outside the gene matches: 5. The CDR3 bases are TGTGCCAGCAGCTTAGGGACGGGGACAGACTATGGCTACACCTTC. Protein: CASSLGTGTDYGYTF.

The V gene is TRBV5-6, the J gene TRBJ1-4, with D unclear. Germline V gene lookup returns CDR1 SGHDT and CDR2 YYEEEE. The V and J ends lost 4 bases and 5 bases respectively, with 15 bases between them. This CDR3 has 15 residues. The CDR3 DNA sequence: TGTGCCAGCAGCCAGGACGGCGCGGGAAATGAAAAACTGTTTTTT. Amino acids: CASSQDGAGNEKLFF.

The CDR3 region is CATSRDWSAGELFF. CDR3 nucleotides: TGTGCCACCAGCAGAGATTGGTCGGCCGGGGAGCTGTTTTTT. This chain links TRBV15 with TRBJ2-2, with no clear D. Germline V gene sequence: CDR1 LNHNV, CDR2 YYDKDF (reference sequence). V gave up 0 bases and J gave up 6 bases, with 8 bases separating them. The CDR3 consists of 14 residues.

The chain employs TRBV9 and TRBJ2-7; D ambiguous. Germline CDR1 SGDLS, CDR2 YYNGEE. V lost 0 bases and J lost 0, with 7 bases in between. The CDR3 spans 14 residues. In DNA, the CDR3 is TGTGCCAGCAGCGTAGGAGATAGCTCCTACGAGCAGTACTTC. Translation: CASSVGDSSYEQYF.

The V gene is TRBV15, the J gene TRBJ2-2, with 10 nucleotides matching TRBD1. The CDR3 has 15 amino acids. Germline assignment: CDR1 LNHNV and CDR2 YYDKDF (reference sequence). After removal of 9 bases from V and 1 base from J, the junction contained 5 bases not matched to a gene. The chain's CDR3 is CATRDRGLNTGELFF. The CDR3 region has the DNA TGTGCCACAAGAGACAGGGGGCTGAACACCGGGGAGCTGTTTTTT.

The chain combines TRBV7-2 with TRBJ2-1; tentative D call: TRBD2 (6 bases). Trimming stripped 0 bases from V and 0 bases from J, with 9 bases between. Per the germline V gene, CDR1 is SGHTA and CDR2 is FQGNSA. The CDR3 is 16 amino acids. CDR3 residues: CASSLALASSYNEQFF. CDR3 sequence (DNA): TGTGCCAGCAGCTTAGCACTAGCAAGCTCCTACAATGAGCAGTTCTTC.

The chain employs TRBV2 and TRBJ2-7, with TRBD1 matching over 8 bases. The ends lost 6 bases at V and 0 bases at J; junction bases unmatched: 16. In germline, CDR1 is SNHLY, CDR2 FYNNEI. This CDR3 is 18 amino acids long. The CDR3 loop is CASSLQGDGFRTSYEQYF. CDR3 in DNA: TGTGCCAGCAGCTTACAGGGGGACGGCTTCCGGACCTCCTACGAGCAGTACTTC. Supplemented by reference TRBV2 and TRBJ2-7, the full variable domain reads EPEVTQTPSHQVTQMGQEVILRCVPISNHLYFYWYRQILGQKVEFLVSFYNNEISEKSEIFDDQFSVERPDGSNFTLKIRSTKLEDSAMYFCASSLQGDGFRTSYEQYFGPGTRLTVT.

The rearrangement links TRBV10-2 to TRBJ2-5; 9 bases align to TRBD2. The CDR3 consists of 18 residues. Germline V gene lookup returns CDR1 WSHSY and CDR2 SAAADI. V trimming: 7 bases; J trimming: 2 bases; junction bases outside the gene matches: 17. CDR3 in DNA: TGCGCCAGCATGTCCTCGGGACTAGCCAACCGGCGACAAGAGACCCAGTACTTC. It yields the protein CASMSSGLANRRQETQYF.

This clone occurred once. At one of its ends the junction is not consistent with the germline gene, which may arise from a read error. In DNA, the CDR3 is TGTGCCAGCAGCTACTCTGACAGGCACAGGGGGAATGAGCAGTTCTTC. As protein: CASSYSDRHRGNEQFF. The rearrangement links TRBV6-5 to TRBJ2-1; the match to TRBD1 covers 8 bases. Germline V lookup: CDR1 MNHEY, CDR2 SVGAGI. The length of the CDR3 is 16 residues.

V is TRBV7-6 and J is TRBJ1-1; 7 bases are shared with TRBD1. V trimming: 3 bases; J trimming: 5 bases; junction bases outside the gene matches: 6. Germline lookup yields CDR1 SGHVS and CDR2 FNYEAQ. This CDR3 has 14 residues. This CDR3 reads CASSFKGQSTEAFF. Here the CDR3 DNA reads TGTGCCAGCAGCTTTAAGGGACAGTCTACTGAAGCTTTCTTT.

J is TRBJ1-2 and V is TRBV28; tentative D call: TRBD1 (5 bases). V was cut by 7 bases and J by 4 bases, with 13 bases left in between. The CDR3 is 13 amino acids. Germline CDR1 MDHEN, CDR2 SYDVKM. The CDR3 protein is CASNPGGIYGYTF. The CDR3 DNA is TGTGCCAGCAACCCGGGGGGGATCTATGGCTACACCTTC.

The V and J genes are TRBV7-9 and TRBJ2-7, with D unresolved. Germline CDR1 SEHNR, CDR2 FQNEAQ (reference sequence). Trimming pared 0 bases from V and 3 bases from J, leaving 12 bases between. CDR3 length equals 15 residues. The CDR3 bases are TGTGCCAGCAGCTTAGCGGTCGGCAGGCTCTACGAGCAGTACTTC. It yields the protein CASSLAVGRLYEQYF.

The genes are TRBV6-6 and TRBJ1-1; maybe TRBD1 (5 bases). This CDR3 spans 12 amino acids. The V and J ends lost 0 bases and 8 bases respectively, with 7 bases between them. Germline V gene sequence: CDR1 MNHNY, CDR2 SVGAGI (reference sequence). The CDR3 loop is CASSYSTAEAFF. The CDR3 bases are TGTGCCAGCAGTTACTCGACAGCGGAAGCTTTCTTT.

V and J are TRBV27 and TRBJ1-2, with 7 bases that match TRBD1. This CDR3 is built from 13 residues. From germline, CDR1 is MNHEY and CDR2 SMNVEV (reference sequence). The V segment lost 5 bases and the J segment 7 bases; nucleotides outside the gene matches: 7. This CDR3 is CASSPDRKFGYTF. The DNA of the CDR3 is TGTGCCAGCAGTCCGGACAGGAAATTTGGCTACACCTTC.

This sequence joins TRBV4-2 and TRBJ2-7, with a weak D call TRBD2 (5 bases). Trimming pared 4 bases from V and 1 base from J, leaving 8 bases between. Germline CDR1 is LGHNA and CDR2 is YNFKEQ. The CDR3 spans 13 residues. The CDR3 region is CASSPGDSYEQYF. CDR3 bases: TGTGCCAGCAGCCCCGGGGATTCCTACGAGCAGTACTTC.

V usage is TRBV7-9 and J usage is TRBJ2-5, with TRBD2 matching over 8 bases. The germline V gene encodes CDR1 SEHNR and CDR2 FQNEAQ (reference sequence). The CDR3 contains 12 residues. For the CDR3, the DNA is TGTGCAGCGGGAGTAGGAGAAGAGACCCAGTACTTC. The encoded protein is CAAGVGEETQYF. The whole variable domain, filled in from reference TRBV7-9 and TRBJ2-5, reads DTGVSQNPRHKITKRGQNVTFRCDPISEHNRLYWYRQTLGQGPEFLTYFQNEAQLEKSRLLSDRFSAERPKGSFSTLEIQRTEQGDSAMYLCAAGVGEETQYFGPGTRLLVL.

This chain connects TRBV10-3 to TRBJ2-7; 11 bases fit TRBD2. Per germline, CDR1 ENHRY and CDR2 SYGVKD. The trim removed 2 bases at V and 4 bases at J, leaving 7 bases unmatched. The CDR3 is made up of 16 amino acids. CDR3 amino acids: CAISEGVTSGIYEQYF. DNA for the CDR3: TGTGCCATCAGTGAGGGGGTGACTAGCGGGATTTACGAGCAGTACTTC.

The J gene is TRBJ2-3, the V gene TRBV4-1; 7 nucleotides match TRBD2. The V gene's germline CDR1 is MGHRA and CDR2 YSYEKL. The CDR3 consists of 15 residues. The V segment lost 5 bases and the J segment 5 bases; nucleotides outside the gene matches: 10. The CDR3, as DNA: TGCGCCAGCAGCTCCTCTGAGGGGAGGGGAGATACGCAGTATTTT. Translating gives CASSSSEGRGDTQYF.

The chain has TRBV28 and TRBJ1-2; TRBD1 agrees at 11 bases. Trimming cost V 5 bases and J 4 bases; bases outside gene matches: 12. Germline lookup yields CDR1 MDHEN and CDR2 SYDVKM. The CDR3 covers 17 residues. The CDR3 protein is CASSPRDRGRRSYGYTF. For the CDR3, the DNA is TGTGCCAGCAGTCCCCGGGACAGGGGGAGGAGATCCTATGGCTACACCTTC.

The chain combines TRBV10-2 with TRBJ1-1; the D gene is possibly TRBD1 (6 bases). The CDR3 loop spans 17 amino acids. The germline gives CDR1 WSHSY, CDR2 SAAADI. Trimming removed 0 bases at V and 2 bases at J, with 16 bases between. The CDR3 coding sequence is TGCGCCAGCAGTGAGTCCTCAAATTTGGACAGAAACACTGAAGCTTTCTTT. Its translation: CASSESSNLDRNTEAFF.

The V call is TRBV28, the J call TRBJ1-5; 8 nucleotides align to TRBD1. V trimming: 6 bases; J trimming: 6 bases; junction bases outside the gene matches: 10. The CDR3 extends over 15 amino acids. Germline CDR1 MDHEN, CDR2 SYDVKM. The chain's CDR3 is CASRIRAGGFQPQHF. For the CDR3, the DNA is TGTGCCAGCAGAATTCGCGCAGGGGGCTTTCAGCCCCAGCATTTT.